This T cell receptor beta chain was observed in a study of lymphopenia after photon versus proton radiotherapy. Study-level results: Authors raise, but do not show, better survival with proton therapy. In patients who died, overall survival fell as post-nadir TCR diversity dropped more. After the lymphocyte nadir, photon-treated repertoires showed oligoclonal expansion, especially of CD8+ Temra cells.

Of note for this clone: Its matching antigen is unknown.

Sequencing used immunoSEQ multiplex PCR; TCRdb keeps in-frame clones, though not all of them. The sample has more than 80,000 clones, around four fifths seen once; the top ten hold more than 1.2%. This CDR3 spans 11 amino acids. Trimming took off 4 bases at V and 0 bases at J, with 2 bases between the two ends. Germline values: CDR1 SQVTM, CDR2 ANQGSEA. This TCR was sampled from a man in his 60s with pancreatic cancer. The chain combines TRBV29-1 with TRBJ2-3, with unresolved D. Sequenced here: peripheral blood, sampled from a patient treated with proton-based radiotherapy. The DNA for the CDR3 is TGCAGCGTTGCCAGCACAGATACGCAGTATTTT. It yields the protein CSVASTDTQYF.